The 4 T cell receptor beta chains reported below all come from one sample, sequenced in a study of beta chain features in type 1 diabetes. Isolated RNA was reverse transcribed in full, so expressed TCRB transcripts were sequenced. Here immunoSEQ multiplex PCR was the method, and the copy in TCRdb shows in-frame clones only, minus some. Of 310,000 or so clones listed, 7.5% to 9% are singletons. The sequencing input was central memory CD4+ T cells from blood. These receptor sequences come from a woman between 18 and 29 years old in good health.

CDR3 bases: TGCGCCAGCAGCTTGGAACTAGCGGGAGGCGGGGAGCTGTTTTTT. Translated: CASSLELAGGGELFF. The chain is built from TRBV5-1 and TRBJ2-2; the match to TRBD2 covers 12 bases. Germline lookup yields CDR1 SGHRS and CDR2 YFSETQ. There are 15 residues in the CDR3. V lost 0 bases, J lost 7 bases, and 1 base stayed unmatched.

The J gene is TRBJ2-7, the V gene TRBV18; 8 bases are shared with TRBD2. The CDR3 extends over 13 amino acids. V lost 8 bases and J lost 6; bases outside the gene matches: 9. Germline V gives CDR1 KGHSH, CDR2 LQKENI. CDR3 sequence reads: CASDPGRAGEQYF. Written as DNA, the CDR3 is TGTGCCAGCGACCCCGGGAGGGCCGGCGAGCAGTACTTC. Full variable domain (missing parts from reference TRBV18 and TRBJ2-7): NAGVMQNPRHLVRRRGQEARLRCSPMKGHSHVYWYRQLPEEGLKFMVYLQKENIIDESGMPKERFSAEFPKEGPSILRIQQVVRGDSAAYFCASDPGRAGEQYFGPGTRLTVT.

The V and J genes are TRBV28 and TRBJ2-1, with D perhaps TRBD1 (6 bases). The CDR3 spans 14 residues. The V gene lost 5 bases and the J gene lost 5 bases, with 13 bases spanning the gap. Germline V CDR1 and CDR2: MDHEN, SYDVKM. CDR3 loop: CASSPTGIHNEQFF. The CDR3 DNA follows: TGTGCCAGCAGTCCAACAGGGATCCACAATGAGCAGTTCTTC.

This chain joins TRBV18 and TRBJ2-5, with TRBD1 identical over 7 bases. V lost 0 bases to trimming and J lost 2 bases; unmatched junction nucleotides: 0. There are 14 residues in the CDR3. CDR1 is KGHSH, CDR2 LQKENI, per germline. CDR3 in DNA: TGTGCCAGCTCACCACCGGGACAGCAAGAGACCCAGTACTTC. Residues: CASSPPGQQETQYF.